This T cell receptor beta chain was recorded in a study of cytotoxic CD8 clonotypes in ibrutinib-treated CLL (dated by TCRdb to the early 2020s). General notes on the study: The cohort included roughly 15 treatment-naive and approximately eleven relapsed/refractory patients; 17 to 18 were IGHV unmutated. Responses were partial in some 24 patients and complete in 2; after median about 68 months follow-up, some 15 stayed in remission and about 12 progressed. Response samples were taken after a median of around 13 months on treatment, ranging from about 6 to 36 months. Samples averaged about 260,000 productive templates and about 94,000 productive rearrangements. Longitudinal samples were obtainable from about 30% of the roughly 86 participants in the trial. Cryopreserved peripheral blood mononuclear cells were collected at three points: before therapy, at response, and at either sustained remission or disease progression. Patients were still on ibrutinib when every remission and progressive disease sample was collected. Study-wide conclusions, independent of this receptor: At baseline, clonality was higher than in age-matched healthy donors and showed a strong correlation with circulating CD8+ T-cell counts. An increase in clonality was observed at ibrutinib response, with clonality remaining stable during sustained remission and falling back toward baseline at progression. Public clonotypes were rare and either shrank or stayed stable during treatment, and the rise in clonality at ibrutinib response reflected expansion of private clonotypes. Sampling times were not matched between patients in sustained remission and patients whose disease was progressing, and lymph node repertoires were not examined.

The goal of deep resolution MiSeq sequencing was a depth between 1 in 1 million and 1 in 200,000 T cells, and coverage averaged 10x per clonotype. The immunoSEQ hsTCRB Kit was used to generate TCR beta libraries. The authors' pipeline ran thus. ImmunoSEQ Data Assistant and ImmunoSEQ Analyzer were used for data analysis, and V, D and J genes were assigned according to IMGT definitions. Clonality, which ranges from 0 to 1, was calculated as one minus the normalized Shannon entropy of productive rearrangement frequencies. Public clonotype analysis was restricted to overrepresented clonotypes comprising at least 0.05% of each patient's repertoire. Repertoires from about a dozen age-matched healthy donors in immuneACCESS were used as clonality controls. TCRdb took over this immuneACCESS table, retaining in-frame rearrangements with V and J assigned. Such tables are incomplete; in checked studies, under half of the missing clones stem from an unresolved V gene, and the remainder is unexplained. The V and J calls and clone size come from that table; D and trimming were worked out from the DNA. The sample includes 30,000 to 40,000 clones, with around 75% observed a single time. About a sixth of the sample goes to the ten largest clones.

The sample's time point label, decoded: progressive disease on ibrutinib. For TCR beta library preparation, roughly 2.2 micrograms of genomic DNA were isolated from cryopreserved PBMCs. Longitudinal blood samples from CLL patients receiving ibrutinib monotherapy were subjected to high-throughput TCR beta sequencing. The patients took part in an open-label, single-center phase 2 trial of ibrutinib monotherapy. This clone showed up just a few times. What this receptor recognizes is not known. Base qualities are not recorded, but no much larger clone differs from it by a single base. The germline V gene encodes CDR1 SGHRS and CDR2 YFSETQ. Trimming removed 0 bases from V and 0 bases from J, leaving 6 bases between the germline ends. The cysteine opens and the phenylalanine closes a CDR3 of 14 amino acids. Only CDR3 DNA remains: 42 bases, in frame from the first base.

This TCR was sampled from a human donor with chronic lymphocytic leukemia. This chain joins TRBV5-1 to TRBJ1-2; no D gene is confidently identified. This specimen consisted of PBMCs, obtained at disease progression, from a patient treated with ibrutinib. This receptor has the CDR3 CASSLALANYGYTF. The DNA reads as follows: TGCGCCAGCAGCTTGGCATTAGCTAACTATGGCTACACCTTC. The CDR3 plus the reference TRBV5-1 and TRBJ1-2 genes for the other parts give the full variable domain: KAGVTQTPRYLIKTRGQQVTLSCSPISGHRSVSWYQQTPGQGLQFLFEYFSETQRNKGNFPGRFSGRQFSNSRSEMNVSTLELGDSALYLCASSLALANYGYTFGSGTRLTVV.